This T cell receptor beta chain is drawn from a study of blood T cell repertoires in COVID-19. Study at large: Samples came from the United States, Italy and Spain, spanning acute and convalescent COVID-19.

There are 11 residues in the CDR3. Germline loops: CDR1 LNHDA, CDR2 SQIVND (reference sequence). Trimming cost V 6 bases and J 4 bases, with 7 bases left between them. In the study's own analysis: Reference gene primers were amplified, and this amplification served to estimate nucleated cell counts. Data came from immunoSEQ multiplex PCR; TCRdb stores just in-frame clones and leaves some out. For V, J and clone size, that table is used; D and trimming come from the DNA. This table holds some 150,000 clones, about four fifths found once. The chain has TRBV19 and TRBJ2-7, with D possibly TRBD2 on 5 matching bases. The specimen was PBMCs or T cells enriched from blood (not recorded which). The sequence came from a woman in her 50s in a cohort exposed to, infected with or recovered from COVID-19 (not recorded which). The CDR3 nucleotides are TGTGCCAGTAGCGGGGAATACGAGCAGTACTTC. It translates to CASSGEYEQYF.